Many counts were recorded for the clone carrying this T cell receptor beta chain. This entry is derived from a study of T cell repertoires in cytomegalovirus infection. TCRdb re-called the reads with MiXCR, one entry per CDR3 protein. The data show under 350,000 distinct CDR3 sequences, 8% to 10% seen once. CDR1 and CDR2 (germline): DFQATT, SNEGSKA (reference sequence). V trimming: 6 bases; J trimming: 6 bases; junction bases outside the gene matches: 11. CDR3 size: 14 residues. The chain joins TRBV20-1 to TRBJ2-7; 10 nucleotides align to TRBD1. Source material: PBMCs. This clonotype originated in a human donor in good health (CMV status not recorded). Some clones in this sample may be carry-over from other donors' samples. CDR3 in DNA: TGCAGTGCCCAACCGGGACAGGGGACATTCGAGCAGTACGTC. Translated, it gives CSAQPGQGTFEQYV.